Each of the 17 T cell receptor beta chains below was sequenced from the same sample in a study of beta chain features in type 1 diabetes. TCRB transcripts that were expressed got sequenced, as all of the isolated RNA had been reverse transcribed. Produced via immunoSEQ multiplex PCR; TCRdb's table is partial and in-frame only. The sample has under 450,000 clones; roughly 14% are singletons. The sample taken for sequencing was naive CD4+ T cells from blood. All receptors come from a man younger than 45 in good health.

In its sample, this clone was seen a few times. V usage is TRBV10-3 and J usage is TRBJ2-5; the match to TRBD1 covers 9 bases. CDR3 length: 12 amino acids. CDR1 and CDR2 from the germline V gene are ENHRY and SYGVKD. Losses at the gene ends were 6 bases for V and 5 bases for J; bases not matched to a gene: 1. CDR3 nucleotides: TGTGCCATCAGCGGACAGGGGGAGACCCAGTACTTC. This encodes CAISGQGETQYF.

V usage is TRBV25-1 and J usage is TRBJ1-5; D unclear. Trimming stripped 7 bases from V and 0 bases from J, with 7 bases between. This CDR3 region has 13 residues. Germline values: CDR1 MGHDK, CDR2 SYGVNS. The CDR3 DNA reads TGTGCCAGCAAGTTAGATAGCAATCAGCCCCAGCATTTT. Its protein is CASKLDSNQPQHF. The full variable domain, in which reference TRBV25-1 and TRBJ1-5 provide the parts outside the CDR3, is EADIYQTPRYLVIGTGKKITLECSQTMGHDKMYWYQQDPGMELHLIHYSYGVNSTEKGDLSSESTVSRIRTEHFPLTLESARPSHTSQYLCASKLDSNQPQHFGDGTRLSIL.

CDR3 DNA: TGTGCCATCAGAGGGGACAGGGGTTTTAATGAGCAGTTCTTC. Translating gives CAIRGDRGFNEQFF. The chain recombines TRBV10-3 with TRBJ2-1; TRBD1 aligns across 10 bases. Trimming removed 6 bases from V and 7 bases from J; junction bases left unmatched: 6. This CDR3 is 14 amino acids long. Germline V gene lookup returns CDR1 ENHRY and CDR2 SYGVKD.

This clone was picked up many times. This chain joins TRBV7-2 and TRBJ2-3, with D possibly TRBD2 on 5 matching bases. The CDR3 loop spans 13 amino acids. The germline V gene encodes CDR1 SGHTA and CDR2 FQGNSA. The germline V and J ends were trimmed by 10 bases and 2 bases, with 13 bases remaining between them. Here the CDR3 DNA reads TGTGCCAACGCCCGAGCGGCCACAGATACGCAGTATTTT. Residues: CANARAATDTQYF.

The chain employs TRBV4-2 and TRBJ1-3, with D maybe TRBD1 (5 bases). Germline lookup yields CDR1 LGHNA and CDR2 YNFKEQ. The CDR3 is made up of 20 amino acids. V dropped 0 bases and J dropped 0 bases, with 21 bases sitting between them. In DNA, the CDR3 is TGTGCCAGCAGCCAAGAATTAGCTTCGGAGAGGGGCCACTCTGGAAACACCATATATTTT. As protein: CASSQELASERGHSGNTIYF.

The CDR3 region has the DNA TGCGCCAGCAGCCAGAAGATCGCTGGGCAGCCCCAGCATTTT. It yields the protein CASSQKIAGQPQHF. The chain has TRBV4-3 and TRBJ1-5; D unclear. Looked up from germline, CDR1 is LGHNA and CDR2 is YSLEER. Trimming removed 3 bases from V and 7 bases from J, with 13 bases in between. The CDR3 sequence is 14 residues long.

CDR3 sequence: CATRVLLEGDTQYF. Written as DNA, the CDR3 is TGTGCCACCAGGGTCCTCCTGGAGGGAGATACGCAGTATTTT. This sequence joins TRBV15 and TRBJ2-3, with a tentative D call TRBD2 (6 bases). Germline CDR1 and CDR2: LNHNV and YYDKDF (reference sequence). The CDR3 extends over 14 amino acids. The V end was cut by 6 bases, the J end by 5 bases, with 15 bases between.

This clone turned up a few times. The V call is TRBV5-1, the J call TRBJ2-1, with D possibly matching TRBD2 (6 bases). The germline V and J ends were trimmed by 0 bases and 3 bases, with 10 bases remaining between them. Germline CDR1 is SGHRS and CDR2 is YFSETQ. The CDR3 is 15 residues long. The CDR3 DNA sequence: TGCGCCAGCAGCTTGGAAGTCGGGGGCTACAATGAGCAGTTCTTC. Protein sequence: CASSLEVGGYNEQFF.

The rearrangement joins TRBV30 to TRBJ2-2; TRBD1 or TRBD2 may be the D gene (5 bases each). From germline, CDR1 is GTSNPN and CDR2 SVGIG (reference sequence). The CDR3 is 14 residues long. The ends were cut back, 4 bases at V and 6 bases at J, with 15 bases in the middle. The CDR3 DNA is TGTGCCTGGAACCGGGGCTCGGATGCCGGGGAGCTGTTTTTT. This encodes CAWNRGSDAGELFF.

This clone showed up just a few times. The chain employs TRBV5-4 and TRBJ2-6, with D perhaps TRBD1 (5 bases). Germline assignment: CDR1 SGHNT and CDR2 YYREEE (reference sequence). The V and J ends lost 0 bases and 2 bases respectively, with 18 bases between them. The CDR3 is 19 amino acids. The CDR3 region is CASSLAGNRIFTGANVLTF. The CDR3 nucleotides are TGTGCCAGCAGCTTGGCAGGGAATCGGATATTCACTGGGGCCAACGTCCTGACTTTC. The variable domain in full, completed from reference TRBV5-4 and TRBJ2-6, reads ETGVTQSPTHLIKTRGQQVTLRCSSQSGHNTVSWYQQALGQGPQFIFQYYREEENGRGNFPPRFSGLQFPNYSSELNVNALELDDSALYLCASSLAGNRIFTGANVLTFGAGSRLTVL.

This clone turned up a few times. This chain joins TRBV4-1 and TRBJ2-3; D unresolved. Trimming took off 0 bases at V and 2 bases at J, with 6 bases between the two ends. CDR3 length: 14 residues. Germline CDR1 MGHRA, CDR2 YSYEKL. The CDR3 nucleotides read TGCGCCAGCAGCCAAGATCCTTTCACAGATACGCAGTATTTT. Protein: CASSQDPFTDTQYF.

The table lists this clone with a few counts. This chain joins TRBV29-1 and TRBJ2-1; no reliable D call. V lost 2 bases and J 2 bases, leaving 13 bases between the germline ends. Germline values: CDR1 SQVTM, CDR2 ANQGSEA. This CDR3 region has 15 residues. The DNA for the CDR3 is TGCAGCGTTGAAAGGGCGGCGGCCCCCTACAATGAGCAGTTCTTC. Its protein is CSVERAAAPYNEQFF.

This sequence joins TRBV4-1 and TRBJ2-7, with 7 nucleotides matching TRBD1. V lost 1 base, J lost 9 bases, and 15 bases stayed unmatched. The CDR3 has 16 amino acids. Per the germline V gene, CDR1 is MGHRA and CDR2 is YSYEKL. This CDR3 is CASSQATGTAITGQYF. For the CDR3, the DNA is TGCGCCAGCAGCCAAGCCACCGGGACAGCCATTACGGGGCAGTACTTC.

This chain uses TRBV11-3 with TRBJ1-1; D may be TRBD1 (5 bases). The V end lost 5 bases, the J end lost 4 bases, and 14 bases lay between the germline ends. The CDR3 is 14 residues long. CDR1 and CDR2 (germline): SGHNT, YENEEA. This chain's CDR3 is CASSNFQGSTEAFF. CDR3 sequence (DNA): TGTGCCAGCAGCAACTTCCAGGGTAGCACTGAAGCTTTCTTT.

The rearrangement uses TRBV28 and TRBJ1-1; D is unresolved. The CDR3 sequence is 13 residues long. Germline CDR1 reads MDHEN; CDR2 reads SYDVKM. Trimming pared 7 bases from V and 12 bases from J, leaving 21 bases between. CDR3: CASNSGPGGRPFF. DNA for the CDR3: TGTGCCAGCAATTCCGGCCCAGGAGGAAGACCTTTCTTT.

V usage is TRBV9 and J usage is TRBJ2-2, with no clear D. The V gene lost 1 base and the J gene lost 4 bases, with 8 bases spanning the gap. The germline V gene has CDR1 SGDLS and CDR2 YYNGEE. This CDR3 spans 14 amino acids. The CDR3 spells CASSVQRATGELFF. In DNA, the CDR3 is TGTGCCAGCAGCGTACAGCGCGCCACCGGGGAGCTGTTTTTT. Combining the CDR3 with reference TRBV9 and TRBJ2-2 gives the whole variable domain DSGVTQTPKHLITATGQRVTLRCSPRSGDLSVYWYQQSLDQGLQFLIQYYNGEERAKGNILERFSAQQFPDLHSELNLSSLELGDSALYFCASSVQRATGELFFGEGSRLTVL.

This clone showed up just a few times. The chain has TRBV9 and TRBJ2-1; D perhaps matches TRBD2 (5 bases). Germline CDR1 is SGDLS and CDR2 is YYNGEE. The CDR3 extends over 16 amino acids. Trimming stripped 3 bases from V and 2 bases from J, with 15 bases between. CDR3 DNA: TGTGCCAGCAGCGCGAGAGGTCCGGGGACCTACAATGAGCAGTTCTTC. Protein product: CASSARGPGTYNEQFF.